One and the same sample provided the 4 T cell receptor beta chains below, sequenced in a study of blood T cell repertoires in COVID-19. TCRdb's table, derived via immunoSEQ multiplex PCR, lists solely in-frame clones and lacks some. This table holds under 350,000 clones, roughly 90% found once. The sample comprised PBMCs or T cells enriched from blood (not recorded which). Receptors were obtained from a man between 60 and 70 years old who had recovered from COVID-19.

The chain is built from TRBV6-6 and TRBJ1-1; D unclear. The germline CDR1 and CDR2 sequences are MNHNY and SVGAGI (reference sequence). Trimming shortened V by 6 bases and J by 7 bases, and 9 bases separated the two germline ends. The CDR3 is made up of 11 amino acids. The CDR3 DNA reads TGTGCCAGCAGGTTAGTGAGTGAAGCTTTCTTT. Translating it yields CASRLVSEAFF.

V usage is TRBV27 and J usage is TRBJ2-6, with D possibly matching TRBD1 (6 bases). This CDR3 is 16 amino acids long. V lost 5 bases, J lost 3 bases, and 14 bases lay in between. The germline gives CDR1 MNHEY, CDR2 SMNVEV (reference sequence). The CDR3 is CASSPRQAGGANVLTF. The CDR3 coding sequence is TGTGCCAGCAGTCCGCGACAGGCAGGTGGGGCCAACGTCCTGACTTTC.

CDR3 bases: TGCGCCAGCAGCCACGCACTTCGTCAGCCCCAGCATTTT. It encodes CASSHALRQPQHF. J is TRBJ1-5 and V is TRBV4-3; D gene ambiguous. V dropped 3 bases and J dropped 6 bases, with 9 bases sitting between them. The CDR3 length is 13 residues. CDR1 and CDR2 from the germline V gene are LGHNA and YSLEER.

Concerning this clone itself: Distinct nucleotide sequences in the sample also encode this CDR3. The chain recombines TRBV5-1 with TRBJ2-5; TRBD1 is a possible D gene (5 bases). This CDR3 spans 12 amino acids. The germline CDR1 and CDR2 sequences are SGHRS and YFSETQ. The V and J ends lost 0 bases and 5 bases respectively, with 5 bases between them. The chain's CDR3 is CASSLDRETQYF. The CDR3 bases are TGCGCCAGCAGCTTGGACAGGGAGACCCAGTACTTC. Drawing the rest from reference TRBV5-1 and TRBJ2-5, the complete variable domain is KAGVTQTPRYLIKTRGQQVTLSCSPISGHRSVSWYQQTPGQGLQFLFEYFSETQRNKGNFPGRFSGRQFSNSRSEMNVSTLELGDSALYLCASSLDRETQYFGPGTRLLVL.